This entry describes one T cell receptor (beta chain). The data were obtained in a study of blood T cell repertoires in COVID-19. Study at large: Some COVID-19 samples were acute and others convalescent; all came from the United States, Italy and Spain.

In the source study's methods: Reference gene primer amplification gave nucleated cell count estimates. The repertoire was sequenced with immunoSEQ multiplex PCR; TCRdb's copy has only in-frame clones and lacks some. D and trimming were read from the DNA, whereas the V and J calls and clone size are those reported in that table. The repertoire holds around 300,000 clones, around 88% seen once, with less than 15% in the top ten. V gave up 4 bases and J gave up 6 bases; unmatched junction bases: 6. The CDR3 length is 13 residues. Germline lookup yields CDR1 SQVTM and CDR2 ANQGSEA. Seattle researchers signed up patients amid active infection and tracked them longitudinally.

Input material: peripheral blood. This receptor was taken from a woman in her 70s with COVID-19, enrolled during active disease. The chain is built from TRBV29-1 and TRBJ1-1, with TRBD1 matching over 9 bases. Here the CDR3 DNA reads TGCAGCGTTGGGTCGACAGGGGGGGCTGAAGCTTTCTTT. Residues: CSVGSTGGAEAFF.